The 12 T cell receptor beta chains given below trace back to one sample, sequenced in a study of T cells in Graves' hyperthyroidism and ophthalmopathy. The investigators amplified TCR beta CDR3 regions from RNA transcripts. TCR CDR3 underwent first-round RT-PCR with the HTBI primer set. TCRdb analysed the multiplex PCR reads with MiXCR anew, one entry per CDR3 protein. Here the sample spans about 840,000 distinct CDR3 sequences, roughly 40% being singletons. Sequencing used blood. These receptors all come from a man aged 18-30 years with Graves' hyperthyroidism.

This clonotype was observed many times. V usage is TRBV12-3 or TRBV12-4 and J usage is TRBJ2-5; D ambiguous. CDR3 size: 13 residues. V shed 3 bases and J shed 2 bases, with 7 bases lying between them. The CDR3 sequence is CASSFGAQETQYF. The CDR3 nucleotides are TGTGCCAGCAGTTTCGGAGCACAAGAGACCCAGTACTTC.

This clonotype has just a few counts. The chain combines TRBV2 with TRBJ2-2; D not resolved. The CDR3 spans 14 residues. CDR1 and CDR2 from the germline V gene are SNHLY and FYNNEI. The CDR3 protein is CARDPRLDTGELFF. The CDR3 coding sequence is TGTGCTAGAGATCCCCGACTCGACACCGGGGAGCTGTTTTTT.

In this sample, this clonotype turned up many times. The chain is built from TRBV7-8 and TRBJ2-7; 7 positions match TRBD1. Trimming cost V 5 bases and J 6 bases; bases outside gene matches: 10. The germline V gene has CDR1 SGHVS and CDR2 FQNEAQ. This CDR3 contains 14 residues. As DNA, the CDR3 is TGTGCCAGCAGCCTCCGGGACAGAGCTTCCGAGCAGTACTTC. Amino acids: CASSLRDRASEQYF.

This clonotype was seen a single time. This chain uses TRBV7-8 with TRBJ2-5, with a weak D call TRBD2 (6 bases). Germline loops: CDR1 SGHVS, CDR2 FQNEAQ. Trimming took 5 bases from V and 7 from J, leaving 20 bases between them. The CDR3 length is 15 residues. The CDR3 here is CASSPPGLRPGTQYF. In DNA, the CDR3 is TGTGCCAGCAGCCCACCGGGACTGAGACCGGGGACCCAGTACTTC.

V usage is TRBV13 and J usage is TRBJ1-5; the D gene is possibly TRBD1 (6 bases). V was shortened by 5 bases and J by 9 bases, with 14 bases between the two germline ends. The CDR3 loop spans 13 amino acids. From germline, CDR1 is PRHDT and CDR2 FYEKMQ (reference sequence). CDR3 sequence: CASSPRAGAPQHF. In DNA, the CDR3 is TGTGCCAGCAGCCCTCGGGCAGGGGCGCCCCAGCATTTT.

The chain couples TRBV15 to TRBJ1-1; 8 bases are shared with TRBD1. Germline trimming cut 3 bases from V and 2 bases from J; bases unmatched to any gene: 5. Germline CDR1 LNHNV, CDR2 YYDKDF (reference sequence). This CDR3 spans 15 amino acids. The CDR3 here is CATSSRGQGNTEAFF. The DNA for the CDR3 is TGTGCCACCAGCAGCCGAGGACAGGGAAACACTGAAGCTTTCTTT. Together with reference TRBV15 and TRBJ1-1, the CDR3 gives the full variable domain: DAMVIQNPRYQVTQFGKPVTLSCSQTLNHNVMYWYQQKSSQAPKLLFHYYDKDFNNEADTPDNFQSRRPNTSFCFLDIRSPGLGDTAMYLCATSSRGQGNTEAFFGQGTRLTVV.

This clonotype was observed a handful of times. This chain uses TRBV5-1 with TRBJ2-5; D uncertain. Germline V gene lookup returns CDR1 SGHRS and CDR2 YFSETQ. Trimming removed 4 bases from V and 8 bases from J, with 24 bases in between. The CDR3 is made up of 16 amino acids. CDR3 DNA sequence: TGCGCCAGCAGCCATCAACACGTAGCCCTGTGTGACACCCAGTACTTC. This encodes CASSHQHVALCDTQYF.

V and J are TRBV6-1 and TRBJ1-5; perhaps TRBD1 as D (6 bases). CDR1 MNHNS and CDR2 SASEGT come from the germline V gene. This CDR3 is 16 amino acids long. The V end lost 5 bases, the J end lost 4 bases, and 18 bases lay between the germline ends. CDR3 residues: CASSYTDRSGNQPQHF. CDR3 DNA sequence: TGTGCCAGCAGTTACACCGACAGGAGTGGGAATCAGCCCCAGCATTTT.

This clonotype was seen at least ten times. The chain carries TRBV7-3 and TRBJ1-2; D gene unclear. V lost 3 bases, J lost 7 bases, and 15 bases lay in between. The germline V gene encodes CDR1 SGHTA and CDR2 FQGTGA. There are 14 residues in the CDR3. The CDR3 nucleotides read TGTGCCAGCAGCTTGGATCCGTTCGGGTTTGGCTACACCTTC. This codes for CASSLDPFGFGYTF.

As DNA, the CDR3 is TGTGCCAGCAGCTTAGATTCGGGATTAGATGGCTACACCTTC. Protein: CASSLDSGLDGYTF. The chain has TRBV7-8 and TRBJ1-2; D is unclear. The CDR3 extends over 14 amino acids. The germline V gene has CDR1 SGHVS and CDR2 FQNEAQ. V was shortened by 1 base and J by 6 bases, with 12 bases between the two germline ends.

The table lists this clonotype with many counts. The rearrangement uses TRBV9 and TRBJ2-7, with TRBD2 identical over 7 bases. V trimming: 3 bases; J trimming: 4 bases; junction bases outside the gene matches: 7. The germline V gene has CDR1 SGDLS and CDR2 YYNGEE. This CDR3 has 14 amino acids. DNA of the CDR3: TGTGCCAGCAGCGCCACCTCGGGGGGTTACGAGCAGTACTTC. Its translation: CASSATSGGYEQYF.

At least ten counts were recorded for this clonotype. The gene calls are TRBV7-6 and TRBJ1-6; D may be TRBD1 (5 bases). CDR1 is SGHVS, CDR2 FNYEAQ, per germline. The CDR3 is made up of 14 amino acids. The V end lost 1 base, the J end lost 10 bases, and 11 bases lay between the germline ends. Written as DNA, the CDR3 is TGTGCCAGCAGCTTAGAACAGGAGAAATCACCCCTCCACTTT. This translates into CASSLEQEKSPLHF.